Listed here are 18 T cell receptor beta chains from one sample, sequenced in a study of cytomegalovirus exposure and HLA in healthy donors. 13 Jbeta primers and 60 Vbeta primers were used for the PCR. Assay used: immunoSEQ multiplex PCR; TCRdb lists only in-frame clones, some missing. The data hold approximately 74,000 clones, with around 80% observed a single time. What was sequenced was PBMCs. Receptor source: a woman under 40 in good health and CMV-seronegative.

This chain uses TRBV7-6 with TRBJ1-2; 7 bases align to TRBD1. V lost 6 bases, J lost 6 bases, and 13 bases stayed unmatched. CDR1 SGHVS and CDR2 FNYEAQ come from the germline V gene. This CDR3 region has 15 residues. The CDR3 region is CASRTPGTASDGYTF. The CDR3 region has the DNA TGTGCCAGCAGAACCCCCGGGACAGCATCCGATGGCTACACCTTC.

Points on this clone: Its ends do not fully match the called genes, so a read error is possible. The J gene is TRBJ2-2, the V gene TRBV7-9, with unresolved D. Per the germline V gene, CDR1 is SEHNR and CDR2 is FQNEAQ (reference sequence). This CDR3 comprises 16 residues. CDR3 in amino acids: CSSSSTPSKFAGELFF. Written as DNA, the CDR3 is TGTTCCAGCAGTTCCACTCCTAGTAAGTTCGCCGGGGAGCTGTTTTTT.

The chain has TRBV30 and TRBJ2-7; possible D gene TRBD2, 6 bases. The V end was cut by 0 bases, the J end by 0 bases, with 12 bases between. This CDR3 is built from 15 residues. CDR1 and CDR2 (germline): GTSNPN, SVGIG (reference sequence). For the CDR3, the DNA is TGTGCCTGGAGTGTAAAGGACTACCTCTCCTACGAGCAGTACTTC. It encodes CAWSVKDYLSYEQYF. The full variable domain, completed using reference TRBV30 and TRBJ2-7, is SQTIHQWPATLVQPVGSPLSLECTVEGTSNPNLYWYRQAAGRGLQLLFYSVGIGQISSEVPQNLSASRPQDRQFILSSKKLLLSDSGFYLCAWSVKDYLSYEQYFGPGTRLTVT.

The J gene is TRBJ1-2, the V gene TRBV5-6, with D perhaps TRBD1 (5 bases). Germline lookup yields CDR1 SGHDT and CDR2 YYEEEE. V lost 0 bases and J lost 6, with 12 bases in between. The CDR3 loop spans 14 amino acids. CDR3 amino acids: CASSLEPGWHGYTF. CDR3 nucleotide sequence: TGTGCCAGCAGCTTGGAGCCAGGGTGGCATGGCTACACCTTC.

This chain links TRBV27 with TRBJ1-5; D remains unclear. The CDR3 extends over 16 amino acids. Germline-derived CDR1 and CDR2 are MNHEY and SMNVEV (reference sequence). Trimming removed 5 bases at V and 0 bases at J, with 14 bases between. The CDR3 DNA sequence: TGTGCCAGCAGTCTAACCGCGGGGTCTAGCAATCAGCCCCAGCATTTT. It specifies CASSLTAGSSNQPQHF.

This chain connects TRBV4-1 to TRBJ2-7; 7 nucleotides agree with TRBD1. Germline values: CDR1 MGHRA, CDR2 YSYEKL. CDR3 size: 15 residues. The V gene end was trimmed by 1 base and the J gene end by 1 base; junction bases not matched to a gene: 4. CDR3 protein: CASSQVPQGSYEQYF. In DNA, the CDR3 is TGCGCCAGCAGCCAAGTCCCACAGGGGTCCTACGAGCAGTACTTC.

This chain uses TRBV7-9 with TRBJ1-1; the match to TRBD1 covers 7 bases. This CDR3 comprises 14 residues. V trimming: 2 bases; J trimming: 3 bases; junction bases outside the gene matches: 3. Per the germline V gene, CDR1 is SEHNR and CDR2 is FQNEAQ (reference sequence). CDR3 residues: CASSLSGGDTEAFF. Written as DNA, the CDR3 is TGTGCCAGCAGCTTATCAGGGGGAGACACTGAAGCTTTCTTT.

The J gene is TRBJ1-1, the V gene TRBV6-5; no definite D call. V was pared by 6 bases and J by 0 bases, with 11 bases between. This CDR3 has 14 amino acids. Per the germline V gene, CDR1 is MNHEY and CDR2 is SVGAGI. This CDR3 is CASSAEVMNTEAFF. In DNA, the CDR3 is TGTGCCAGCAGCGCAGAAGTTATGAACACTGAAGCTTTCTTT.

The gene calls are TRBV6-1 and TRBJ1-6, with 7 bases matching TRBD1. Germline loops: CDR1 MNHNS, CDR2 SASEGT. The CDR3 sequence is 15 residues long. V lost 3 bases to trimming and J lost 6 bases; unmatched junction nucleotides: 5. The CDR3 region is CASSDGQATNSPLHF. The CDR3 DNA is TGTGCCAGCAGTGATGGACAGGCGACTAATTCACCCCTCCACTTT.

This clone showed up just once. This sequence joins TRBV4-3 and TRBJ2-3; 7 nucleotides match TRBD1. Per germline, CDR1 LGHNA and CDR2 YSLEER. The CDR3 contains 14 residues. V shed 4 bases, J shed 0 bases, and the junction held 1 base outside the gene matches. In nucleotides, the CDR3 is TGCGCCAGCAGCCCGGGACAGAGCACAGATACGCAGTATTTT. It is translated as CASSPGQSTDTQYF.

This chain uses TRBV28 with TRBJ2-7; D may be TRBD1 (6 bases). V gave up 4 bases and J gave up 1 base, with 11 bases separating them. The CDR3 consists of 14 residues. Germline CDR1 is MDHEN and CDR2 is SYDVKM. The CDR3 sequence is CASSSPQGSYEQYF. CDR3 bases: TGTGCCAGCAGTTCCCCGCAGGGGTCCTACGAGCAGTACTTC. Based on the CDR3 plus reference TRBV28 and TRBJ2-7, the full variable domain is DVKVTQSSRYLVKRTGEKVFLECVQDMDHENMFWYRQDPGLGLRLIYFSYDVKMKEKGDIPEGYSVSREKKERFSLILESASTNQTSMYLCASSSPQGSYEQYFGPGTRLTVT.

The rearrangement uses TRBV11-3 and TRBJ2-7; 7 bases align to TRBD1. The CDR3 length is 15 residues. CDR1 and CDR2 from the germline V gene are SGHNT and YENEEA. Germline trimming cut 1 base from V and 3 bases from J; bases unmatched to any gene: 6. CDR3 in amino acids: CASSLAGQANYEQYF. In nucleotides, the CDR3 is TGTGCCAGCAGCTTAGCAGGACAGGCAAACTACGAGCAGTACTTC.

The V call is TRBV28, the J call TRBJ2-7; possible D gene TRBD2, 5 bases. CDR1 and CDR2 (germline): MDHEN, SYDVKM. Trimming cost V 3 bases and J 1 base, with 19 bases left between them. The CDR3 has 17 residues. The DNA of the CDR3 is TGTGCCAGCAGTTTTGATCGGATATATCAGCGGTCCTACGAGCAGTACTTC. Encoded protein: CASSFDRIYQRSYEQYF.

This clone was seen a single time. This sequence joins TRBV11-2 and TRBJ1-2, with D tentatively TRBD1 (5 bases). CDR1 is SGHAT and CDR2 is FQNNGV in the germline V gene. This CDR3 contains 14 residues. The V gene lost 5 bases and the J gene lost 4 bases, with 14 bases spanning the gap. In nucleotides, the CDR3 is TGTGCCAGCAGCCCTCAAAGGGGAAGCTATGGCTACACCTTC. Translated: CASSPQRGSYGYTF.

This sequence joins TRBV30 and TRBJ1-4, with a weak D call TRBD1 (5 bases). Trimming removed 3 bases at V and 8 bases at J, with 19 bases between. From germline, CDR1 is GTSNPN and CDR2 SVGIG (reference sequence). This CDR3 has 15 residues. The CDR3 bases are TGTGCCTGGAGCGCTCCCCACGGGGGGAGAGAAAAACTGTTTTTT. Translation gives CAWSAPHGGREKLFF.

The CDR3 DNA is TGTGCCAGCAGCTTCGGGAACACTGAAGCTTTCTTT. As protein: CASSFGNTEAFF. The V and J genes are TRBV11-3 and TRBJ1-1, with no clear D. CDR3 length: 12 residues. Per the germline V gene, CDR1 is SGHNT and CDR2 is YENEEA. V was cut by 3 bases and J by 1 base, with 3 bases left in between.

The chain carries TRBV28 and TRBJ2-3; 10 bases align to TRBD1. CDR3 length: 16 amino acids. V shed 3 bases and J 5 bases; nucleotides not matched to a gene: 8. Germline lookup yields CDR1 MDHEN and CDR2 SYDVKM. CDR3 region: CASSFRRTGGIDTQYF. In DNA, the CDR3 is TGTGCCAGCAGTTTCCGGAGGACAGGGGGTATAGATACGCAGTATTTT.

This clone has just a few counts. The rearrangement joins TRBV28 to TRBJ1-1; 7 bases are shared with TRBD1. With 6 bases clipped from V and 5 bases from J, the junction kept 9 bases outside the gene matches. This CDR3 contains 14 residues. Germline V gives CDR1 MDHEN, CDR2 SYDVKM. The CDR3 DNA sequence: TGTGCCAGCAGGAAACCAGGGGGATGGACTGAAGCTTTCTTT. It yields the protein CASRKPGGWTEAFF.